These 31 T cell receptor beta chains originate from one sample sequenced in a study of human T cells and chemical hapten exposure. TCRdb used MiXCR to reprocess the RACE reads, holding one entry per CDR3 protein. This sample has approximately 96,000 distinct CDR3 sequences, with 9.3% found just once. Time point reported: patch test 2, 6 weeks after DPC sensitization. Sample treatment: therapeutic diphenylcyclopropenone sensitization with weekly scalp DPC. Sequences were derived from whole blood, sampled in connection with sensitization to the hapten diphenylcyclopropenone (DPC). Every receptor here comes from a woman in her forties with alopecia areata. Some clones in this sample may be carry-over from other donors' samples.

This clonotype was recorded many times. The CDR3: CATQSGRLTDTQYF. Here the CDR3 DNA reads TGTGCCACCCAGAGCGGGAGGCTCACAGATACGCAGTATTTT. The chain combines TRBV15 with TRBJ2-3; 9 bases are a match to TRBD2. Germline V gene sequence: CDR1 LNHNV, CDR2 YYDKDF (reference sequence). V trimming: 8 bases; J trimming: 2 bases; junction bases outside the gene matches: 5. The CDR3 is 14 amino acids. Full variable domain (remainder filled in from reference TRBV15 and TRBJ2-3): DAMVIQNPRYQVTQFGKPVTLSCSQTLNHNVMYWYQQKSSQAPKLLFHYYDKDFNNEADTPDNFQSRRPNTSFCFLDIRSPGLGDTAMYLCATQSGRLTDTQYFGPGTRLTVL.

CDR3 DNA: TGTGCCAGCAGTTACTCTGCTAGGTACGAGCAGTACTTC. As protein: CASSYSARYEQYF. This chain joins TRBV6-5 and TRBJ2-7, with D unresolved. Germline CDR1 MNHEY, CDR2 SVGAGI. The CDR3 runs to 13 residues. Deletions cut 0 bases from V and 4 bases from J, with 7 bases between.

CDR3 in DNA: TGTGCCACCAGTGATTCGACCCACCCAGATCAGTACTTC. This codes for CATSDSTHPDQYF. V usage is TRBV24-1 and J usage is TRBJ2-7; D is unresolved. Trimming stripped 2 bases from V and 10 bases from J, with 14 bases between. The CDR3 length is 13 residues. Germline V gives CDR1 KGHDR, CDR2 SFDVKD.

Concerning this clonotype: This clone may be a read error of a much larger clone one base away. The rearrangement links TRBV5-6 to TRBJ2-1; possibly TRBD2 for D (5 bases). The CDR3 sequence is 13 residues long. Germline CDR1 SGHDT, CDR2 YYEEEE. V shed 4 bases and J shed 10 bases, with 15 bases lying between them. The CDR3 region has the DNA TGTGCCAGCAGCCCGAGACGGGGAGACGAGCAGTTCTTC. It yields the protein CASSPRRGDEQFF.

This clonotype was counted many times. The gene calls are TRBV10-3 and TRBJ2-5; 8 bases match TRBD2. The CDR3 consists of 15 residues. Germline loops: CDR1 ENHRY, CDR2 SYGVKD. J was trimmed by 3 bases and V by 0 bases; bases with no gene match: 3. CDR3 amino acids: CAISESPGLEETQYF. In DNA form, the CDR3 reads TGTGCCATCAGTGAGTCCCCGGGACTAGAAGAGACCCAGTACTTC.

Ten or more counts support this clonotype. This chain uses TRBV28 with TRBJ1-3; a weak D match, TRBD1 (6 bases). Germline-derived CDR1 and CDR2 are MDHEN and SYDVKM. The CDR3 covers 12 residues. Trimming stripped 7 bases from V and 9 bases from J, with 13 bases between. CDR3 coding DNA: TGTGCCAGCAAAGCTGGAGGGGGCACCATATATTTT. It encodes CASKAGGGTIYF.

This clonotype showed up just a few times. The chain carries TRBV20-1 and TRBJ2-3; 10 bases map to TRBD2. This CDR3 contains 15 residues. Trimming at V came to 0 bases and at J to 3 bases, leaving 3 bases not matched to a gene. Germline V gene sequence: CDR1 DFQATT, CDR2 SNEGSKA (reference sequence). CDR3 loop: CSARDPTSGTDTQYF. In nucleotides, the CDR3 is TGCAGTGCTAGAGACCCGACTAGCGGGACAGATACGCAGTATTTT.

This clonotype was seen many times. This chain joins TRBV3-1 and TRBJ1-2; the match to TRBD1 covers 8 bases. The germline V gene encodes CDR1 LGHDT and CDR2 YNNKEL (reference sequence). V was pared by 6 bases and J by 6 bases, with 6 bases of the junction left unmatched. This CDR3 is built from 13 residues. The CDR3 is CASRHQTGDGYTF. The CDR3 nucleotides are TGTGCCAGCAGACATCAGACAGGGGATGGCTACACCTTC.

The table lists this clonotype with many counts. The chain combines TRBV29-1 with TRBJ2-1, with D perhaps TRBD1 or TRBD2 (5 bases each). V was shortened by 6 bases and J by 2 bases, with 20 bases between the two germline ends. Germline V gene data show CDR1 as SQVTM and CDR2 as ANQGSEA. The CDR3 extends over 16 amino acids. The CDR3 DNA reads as TGCAGCGTGGCCGGTGGGACCCACCTTACCTACAATGAGCAGTTCTTC. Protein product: CSVAGGTHLTYNEQFF.

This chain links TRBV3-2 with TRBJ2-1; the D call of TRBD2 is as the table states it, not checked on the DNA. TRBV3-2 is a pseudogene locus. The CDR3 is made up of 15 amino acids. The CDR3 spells CASSPDRLAGNEQFF. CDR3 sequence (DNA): TGTGCCAGCAGCCCCGACCGACTAGCGGGAAATGAGCAGTTCTTC.

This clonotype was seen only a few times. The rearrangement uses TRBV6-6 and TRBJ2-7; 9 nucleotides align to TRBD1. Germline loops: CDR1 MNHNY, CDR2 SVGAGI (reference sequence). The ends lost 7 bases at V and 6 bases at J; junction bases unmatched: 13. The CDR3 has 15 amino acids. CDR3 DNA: TGTGCCAGCACCACAGCCGGGACAGGGTACGGCGAGCAGTACTTC. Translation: CASTTAGTGYGEQYF.

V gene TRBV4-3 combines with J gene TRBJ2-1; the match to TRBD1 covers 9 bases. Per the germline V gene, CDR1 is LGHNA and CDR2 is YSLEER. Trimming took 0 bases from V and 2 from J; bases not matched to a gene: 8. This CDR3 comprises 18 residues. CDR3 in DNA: TGCGCCAGCAGCCAAGACGATCCGGGACAGGGACCCTACAATGAGCAGTTCTTC. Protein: CASSQDDPGQGPYNEQFF.

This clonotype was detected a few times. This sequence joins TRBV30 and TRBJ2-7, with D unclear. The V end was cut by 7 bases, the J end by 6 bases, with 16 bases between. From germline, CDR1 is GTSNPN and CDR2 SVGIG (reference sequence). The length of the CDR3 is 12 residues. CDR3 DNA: TGTGCCTTTTACGACCCCCCAGGCGAGCAGTACTTC. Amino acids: CAFYDPPGEQYF.

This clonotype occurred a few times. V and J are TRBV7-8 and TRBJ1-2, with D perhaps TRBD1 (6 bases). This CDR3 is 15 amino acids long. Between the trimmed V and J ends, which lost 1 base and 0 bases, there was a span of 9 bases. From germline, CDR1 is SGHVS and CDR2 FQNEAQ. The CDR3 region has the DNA TGTGCCAGCAGCTTAGAACAGGGCGCTAACTATGGCTACACCTTC. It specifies CASSLEQGANYGYTF.

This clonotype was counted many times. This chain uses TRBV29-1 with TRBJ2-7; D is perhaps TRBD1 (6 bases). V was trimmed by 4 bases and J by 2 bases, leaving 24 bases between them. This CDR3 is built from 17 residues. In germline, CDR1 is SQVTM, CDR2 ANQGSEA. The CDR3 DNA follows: TGCAGCGTTGTAGGGGGAAGTGGCCCAGGGGACCCCTACGAGCAGTACTTC. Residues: CSVVGGSGPGDPYEQYF.

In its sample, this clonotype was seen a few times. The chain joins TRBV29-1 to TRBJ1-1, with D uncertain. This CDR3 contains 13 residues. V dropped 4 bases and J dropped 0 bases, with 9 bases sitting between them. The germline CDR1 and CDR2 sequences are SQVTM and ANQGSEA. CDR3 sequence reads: CSVVMYMNTEAFF. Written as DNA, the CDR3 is TGCAGCGTTGTCATGTACATGAACACTGAAGCTTTCTTT.

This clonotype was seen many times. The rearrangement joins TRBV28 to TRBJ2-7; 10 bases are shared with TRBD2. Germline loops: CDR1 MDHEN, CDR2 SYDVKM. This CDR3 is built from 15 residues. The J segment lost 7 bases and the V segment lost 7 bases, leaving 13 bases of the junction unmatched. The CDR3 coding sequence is TGTGCCAGCACCCAACGGCTAGCGGGAGATGGTGAGCAGTACTTC. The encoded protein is CASTQRLAGDGEQYF.

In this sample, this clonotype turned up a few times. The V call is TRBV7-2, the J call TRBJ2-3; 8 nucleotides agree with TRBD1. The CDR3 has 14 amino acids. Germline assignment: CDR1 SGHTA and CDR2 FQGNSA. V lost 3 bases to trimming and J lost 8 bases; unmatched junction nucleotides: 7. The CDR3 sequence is CASSFDRGYGTQYF. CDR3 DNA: TGTGCCAGCAGCTTCGACAGGGGATACGGTACGCAGTATTTT.

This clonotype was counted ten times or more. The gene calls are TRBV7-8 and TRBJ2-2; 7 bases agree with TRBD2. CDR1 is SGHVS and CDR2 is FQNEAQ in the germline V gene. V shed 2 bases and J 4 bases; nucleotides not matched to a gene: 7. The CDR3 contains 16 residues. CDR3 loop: CASSLNAGVFTGELFF. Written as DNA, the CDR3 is TGTGCCAGCAGCTTAAATGCGGGAGTCTTCACCGGGGAGCTGTTTTTT.

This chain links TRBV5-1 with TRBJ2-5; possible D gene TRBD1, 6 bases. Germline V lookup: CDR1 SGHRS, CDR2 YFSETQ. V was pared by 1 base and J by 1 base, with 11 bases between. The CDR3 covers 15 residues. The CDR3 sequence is CASSLIRGGQETQYF. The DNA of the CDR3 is TGCGCCAGCAGCTTGATAAGAGGGGGCCAAGAGACCCAGTACTTC.

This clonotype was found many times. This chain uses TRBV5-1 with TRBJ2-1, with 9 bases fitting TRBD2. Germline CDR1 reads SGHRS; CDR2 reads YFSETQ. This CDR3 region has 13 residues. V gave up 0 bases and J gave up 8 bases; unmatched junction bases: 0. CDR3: CASSLGTSDEQFF. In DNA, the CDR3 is TGCGCCAGCAGCTTGGGGACTAGCGATGAGCAGTTCTTC.

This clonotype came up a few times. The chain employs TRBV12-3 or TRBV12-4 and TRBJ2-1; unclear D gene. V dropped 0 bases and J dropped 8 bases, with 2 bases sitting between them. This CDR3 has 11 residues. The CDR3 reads CASSLADEQFF. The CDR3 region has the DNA TGTGCCAGCAGTTTAGCCGATGAGCAGTTCTTC.

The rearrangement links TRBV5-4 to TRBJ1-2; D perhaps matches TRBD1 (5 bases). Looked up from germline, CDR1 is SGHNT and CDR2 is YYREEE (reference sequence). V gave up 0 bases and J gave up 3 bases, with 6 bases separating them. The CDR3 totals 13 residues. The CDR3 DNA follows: TGTGCCAGCAGCTTGGAGGGGTACTATGGCTACACCTTC. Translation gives CASSLEGYYGYTF. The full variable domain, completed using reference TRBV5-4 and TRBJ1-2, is ETGVTQSPTHLIKTRGQQVTLRCSSQSGHNTVSWYQQALGQGPQFIFQYYREEENGRGNFPPRFSGLQFPNYSSELNVNALELDDSALYLCASSLEGYYGYTFGSGTRLTVV.

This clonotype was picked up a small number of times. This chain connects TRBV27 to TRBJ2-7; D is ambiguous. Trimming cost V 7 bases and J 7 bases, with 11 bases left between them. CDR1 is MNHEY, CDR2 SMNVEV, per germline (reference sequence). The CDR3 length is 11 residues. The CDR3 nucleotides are TGTGCCAGCACCACGCCTAGAGAGCAGTACTTC. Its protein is CASTTPREQYF.

The CDR3 region has the DNA TGTGCCAGCAGCCCCCTAGCGGGACGGGCTGGGGGGGCCAACGTCCTGACTTTC. Translating it yields CASSPLAGRAGGANVLTF. The gene calls are TRBV7-9 and TRBJ2-6; TRBD2 matches at 9 bases. The CDR3 extends over 18 amino acids. Germline-derived CDR1 and CDR2 are SEHNR and FQNEAQ (reference sequence). Germline trimming cut 5 bases from V and 4 bases from J; bases unmatched to any gene: 12.

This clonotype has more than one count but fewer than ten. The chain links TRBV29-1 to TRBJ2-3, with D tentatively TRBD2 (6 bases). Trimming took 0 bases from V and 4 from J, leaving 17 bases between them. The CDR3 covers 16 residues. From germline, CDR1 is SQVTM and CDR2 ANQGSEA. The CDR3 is CSVEDTSPGFSDTQYF. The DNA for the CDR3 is TGCAGCGTTGAAGACACTAGCCCTGGGTTCTCAGATACGCAGTATTTT.

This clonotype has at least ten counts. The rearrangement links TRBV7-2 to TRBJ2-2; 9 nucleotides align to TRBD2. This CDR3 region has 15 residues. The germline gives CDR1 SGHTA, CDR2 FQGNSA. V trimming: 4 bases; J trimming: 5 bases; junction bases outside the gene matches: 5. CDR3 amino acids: CASSSSAGGTGELFF. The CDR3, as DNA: TGTGCCAGCAGCTCGTCGGCGGGAGGGACCGGGGAGCTGTTTTTT. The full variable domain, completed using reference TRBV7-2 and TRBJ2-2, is GAGVSQSPSNKVTEKGKDVELRCDPISGHTALYWYRQSLGQGLEFLIYFQGNSAPDKSGLPSDRFSAERTGGSVSTLTIQRTQQEDSAVYLCASSSSAGGTGELFFGEGSRLTVL.

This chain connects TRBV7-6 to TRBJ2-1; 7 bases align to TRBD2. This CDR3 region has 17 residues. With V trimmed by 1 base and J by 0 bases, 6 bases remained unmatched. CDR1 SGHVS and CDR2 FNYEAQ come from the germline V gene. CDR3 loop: CASSLGSSGSSYNEQFF. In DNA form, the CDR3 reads TGTGCCAGCAGCTTAGGTTCTAGCGGAAGCTCCTACAATGAGCAGTTCTTC.

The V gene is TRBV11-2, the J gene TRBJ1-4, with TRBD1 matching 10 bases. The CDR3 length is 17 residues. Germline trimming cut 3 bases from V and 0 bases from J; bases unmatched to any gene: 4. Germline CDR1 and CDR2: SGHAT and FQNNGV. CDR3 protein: CASSFGQGGSTNEKLFF. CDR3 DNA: TGTGCCAGCAGCTTCGGACAGGGGGGGTCAACTAATGAAAAACTGTTTTTT.

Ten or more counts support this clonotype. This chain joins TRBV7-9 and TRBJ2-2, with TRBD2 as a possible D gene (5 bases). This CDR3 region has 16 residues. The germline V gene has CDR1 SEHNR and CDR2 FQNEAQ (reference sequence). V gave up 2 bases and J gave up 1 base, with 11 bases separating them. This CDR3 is CASSLSTGLNTGELFF. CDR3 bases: TGTGCCAGCAGCTTATCGACCGGACTGAACACCGGGGAGCTGTTTTTT. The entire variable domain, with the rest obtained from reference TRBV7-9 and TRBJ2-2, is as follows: DTGVSQNPRHKITKRGQNVTFRCDPISEHNRLYWYRQTLGQGPEFLTYFQNEAQLEKSRLLSDRFSAERPKGSFSTLEIQRTEQGDSAMYLCASSLSTGLNTGELFFGEGSRLTVL.

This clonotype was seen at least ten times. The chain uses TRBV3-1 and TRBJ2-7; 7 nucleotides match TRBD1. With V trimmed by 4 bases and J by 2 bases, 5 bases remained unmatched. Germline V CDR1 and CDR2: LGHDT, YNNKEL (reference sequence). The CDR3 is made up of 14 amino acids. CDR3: CASSLYRGTYEQYF. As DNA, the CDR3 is TGTGCCAGCAGCCTATACAGGGGTACCTACGAGCAGTACTTC.